This T cell receptor beta chain was recovered during a study of T cell responses to AZD1222 COVID-19 vaccine. Broader study findings: Unmutated variant regions reportedly attract nearly half of all spike-specific TCRs.

Only in-frame clones appear in the TCRdb table, and some are missing; sequencing was by immunoSEQ multiplex PCR. The table lists roughly 150,000 clones, 92% of them singletons. In the case of this clone: No antigen is known for it.

The length of the CDR3 is 16 residues. In germline, CDR1 is LNHNV, CDR2 YYDKDF (reference sequence). V lost 0 bases and J 3 bases, leaving 14 bases between the germline ends. This TCR was sampled from an adult in good health. The rearrangement joins TRBV15 to TRBJ1-1; possible D gene TRBD1, 6 bases. This sample comprised peripheral blood, obtained on day 0 of AZD1222 vaccination. The CDR3 sequence: CATSRDQRGLDTEAFF. The CDR3 region has the DNA TGTGCCACCAGCAGAGATCAACGGGGGCTCGACACTGAAGCTTTCTTT.